This note documents a single TCR beta chain sequence. Its antigen is still unknown. The length of the CDR3 is 15 residues. V lost 2 bases, J lost 5 bases, and 9 bases stayed unmatched. The germline gives CDR1 SGHRS, CDR2 YFSETQ. This record comes from a study of T-cell memory formation after mild COVID-19. Regarding the study as a whole: Most CD4+ clones that shrank were in CM and EM, while CD8+ ones turned up in EMRA. Later expanders leaned CD4+, whereas clones that contracted between day 15 and 85 were balanced CD4/CD8.

MiXCR, applied by TCRdb to the 5' RACE reads, yields one record per CDR3 protein. The data contain about 340,000 distinct CDR3 sequences, around a sixth of them singletons. The TCR sequence derives from a young man who had mild COVID-19 (a few samples of this study predate the infection). Cell type and time point are not known. Sequenced input: PBMCs or a T cell subset sorted from them (not recorded which). The chain links TRBV5-1 to TRBJ2-7; 8 positions match TRBD1. In DNA, the CDR3 is TGCGCCAGCAGCTTACAGGGGGTAGGGGATAACGAGCAGTACGTC. Residues: CASSLQGVGDNEQYV.